The clone carrying this T cell receptor (beta chain) is categorized as medium-sized. Its antigen is currently unknown. Trimming stripped 2 bases from V and 1 base from J, with 12 bases between. The CDR3 spans 15 residues. Germline V gene sequence: CDR1 SGHRS, CDR2 YFSETQ. Single viable CD3+CD4+CD8-CD45RO+ cells were sorted as the memory CD4+ T cells. CD4+ T cells were isolated by positive magnetic selection. The sample is drawn from a study of memory CD4+ T cells and cytomegalovirus serostatus. Study-level findings and limits: Median bootstrapped AUC for CMV status was just under 0.97 originally, less than 0.92 US-trained. Of 150 to 200 reported CMV TCRbeta sequences, 60 to 85 were found in memory CD4+ repertoires.

Libraries were prepared by immunoSEQ multiplex PCR; TCRdb keeps only in-frame clonotypes and omits some of them. The table shows 35,000 to 45,000 clones, with about 85% occurring only once. The rearrangement joins TRBV5-1 to TRBJ1-1, with D uncertain. The receptor's source is an adult in good health and CMV-seronegative. What was sequenced was memory CD4+ T cells from blood. The CDR3 protein is CASSFVGTQNTEAFF. The CDR3 DNA reads as TGCGCCAGCAGCTTTGTGGGTACTCAGAACACTGAAGCTTTCTTT.